This TCR beta chain emerged from a study of cytomegalovirus exposure and HLA in healthy donors. Across the whole study: Findings of an earlier analysis included more than 90 million unique TCR beta sequences from 200 million or so T cells.

Broader study findings: Excluded: some indistinguishable V segments such as TRBV6-2 and TRBV6-3.

The V end lost 1 base, the J end lost 2 bases, and 6 bases lay between the germline ends. Germline CDR1 MNHEY, CDR2 SMNVEV (reference sequence). The CDR3 is made up of 14 amino acids. As for this clone: Its specificity is not known.

The PCR contained 60 Vbeta and 13 Jbeta primers. Sequencing used immunoSEQ multiplex PCR; TCRdb keeps in-frame clones, though not all of them. The sample lists around 200,000 clones, around three quarters occurring once. The rearrangement links TRBV27 to TRBJ1-5; D may be TRBD1 (5 bases). The sequenced sample consisted of PBMCs. The source of this sequence is a man aged 35 to 55 in good health and CMV-seronegative. The CDR3 sequence: CASSLWGGNQPQHF. The CDR3 DNA reads as TGTGCCAGCAGTTTATGGGGGGGCAATCAGCCCCAGCATTTT.